These 8 T cell receptor beta chains were sequenced from one sample in a study of a mutant IDH1 vaccine in newly diagnosed glioma. Documented time point: week 47, end of study. Every vaccination contained 300 ug of the mutant IDH1 20-mer peptide and was paired with topical imiquimod. Here immunoSEQ multiplex PCR was the method, and the copy in TCRdb shows in-frame clones only, minus some. The sample carries 50,000 to 55,000 clones, 65% recorded once. Their recognized antigens are unknown. The starting material was peripheral blood mononuclear cells (PBMCs), obtained from a glioma patient whose treatment included an IDH1 peptide vaccine. The source is a middle-aged man with glioma. Some clones in this sample may be carry-over from other donors' samples.

This clone has a handful of counts. The V and J genes are TRBV5-1 and TRBJ2-7; D is unclear. Germline V gene sequence: CDR1 SGHRS, CDR2 YFSETQ. CDR3 length: 14 residues. V lost 0 bases and J 3 bases, leaving 10 bases between the germline ends. CDR3 region: CASSLGRSNYEQYF. The CDR3 DNA reads TGCGCCAGCAGCTTGGGCAGGTCGAACTACGAGCAGTACTTC.

This clone turned up a few times. The genes are TRBV2 and TRBJ1-3; D unclear. V lost 5 bases to trimming and J lost 3 bases, with 11 bases between them. Germline CDR1 and CDR2: SNHLY and FYNNEI. The CDR3 sequence is 14 residues long. CDR3 residues: CASSPRGGGNTIYF. The CDR3 DNA reads as TGTGCCAGCAGTCCCCGGGGTGGTGGAAACACCATATATTTT.

The chain joins TRBV29-1 to TRBJ1-5; D gene uncertain. Germline CDR1 is SQVTM and CDR2 is ANQGSEA. This CDR3 is built from 13 residues. V gave up 4 bases and J gave up 4 bases, with 11 bases separating them. The CDR3 region is CSVAGDRNQPQHF. DNA for the CDR3: TGCAGCGTTGCCGGGGATAGGAATCAGCCCCAGCATTTT.

This clone has just a few counts. The chain has TRBV9 and TRBJ1-2; TRBD1 matches 9 bases. Trimming at V came to 1 base and at J to 10 bases, leaving 8 bases not matched to a gene. CDR3 length: 14 amino acids. The V gene's germline CDR1 is SGDLS and CDR2 YYNGEE. CDR3 amino acids: CASSVQEGQGDYTF. The CDR3 bases are TGTGCCAGCAGCGTACAGGAGGGACAGGGAGACTACACCTTC.

Note on this clone: Its ends do not fully match the called genes, so a read error is possible. The chain is built from TRBV4-1 and TRBJ1-4; 7 bases are shared with TRBD1. Germline-derived CDR1 and CDR2 are MGHRA and YSYEKL. This CDR3 comprises 16 residues. CDR3 sequence (DNA): TGCGCCAGCAGTCGCGACCTGGCAGGGGGTAATGAAAAATTGTTTTTT. It translates to CASSRDLAGGNEKLFF.

The chain employs TRBV29-1 and TRBJ1-2, with unresolved D. Per germline, CDR1 SQVTM and CDR2 ANQGSEA. V gave up 6 bases and J gave up 5 bases, with 19 bases separating them. The CDR3 runs 14 residues. The DNA for the CDR3 is TGCAGCGTGAGCATGAGGCAGCACCTTTATGGCTACACCTTC. It codes for CSVSMRQHLYGYTF.

The chain combines TRBV29-1 with TRBJ2-7; no clear D. This CDR3 region has 9 residues. Between the trimmed V and J ends, which lost 2 bases and 10 bases, there was a span of 6 bases. Germline V gene data show CDR1 as SQVTM and CDR2 as ANQGSEA. The DNA for the CDR3 is TGCAGCGTTGAACTCCGCCAGTACTTC. This translates into CSVELRQYF.

This clone was seen more than once but under ten times. This chain links TRBV6-5 with TRBJ1-1; D remains ambiguous. Germline-derived CDR1 and CDR2 are MNHEY and SVGAGI. The CDR3 is 14 residues long. Deletions cut 6 bases from V and 0 bases from J, with 11 bases between. Here the CDR3 reads CASSQLNMNTEAFF. The CDR3 DNA follows: TGTGCCAGCAGCCAACTTAACATGAACACTGAAGCTTTCTTT.